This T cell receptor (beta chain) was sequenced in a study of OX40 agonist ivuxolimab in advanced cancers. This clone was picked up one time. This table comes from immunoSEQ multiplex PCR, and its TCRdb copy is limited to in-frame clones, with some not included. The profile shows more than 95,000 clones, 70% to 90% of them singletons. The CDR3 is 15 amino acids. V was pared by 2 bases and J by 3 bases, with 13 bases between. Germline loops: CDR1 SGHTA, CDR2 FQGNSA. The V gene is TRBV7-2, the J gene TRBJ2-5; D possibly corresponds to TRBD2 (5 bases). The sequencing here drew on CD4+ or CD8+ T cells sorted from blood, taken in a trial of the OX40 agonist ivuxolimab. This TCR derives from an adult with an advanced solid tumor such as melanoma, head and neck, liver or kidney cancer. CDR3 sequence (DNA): TGTGCCAGCAGCTTATCACCGGGGAGTGAAGAGACCCAGTACTTC. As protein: CASSLSPGSEETQYF.